The 7 T cell receptor beta chains given below trace back to one sample, sequenced in a study of cytomegalovirus exposure and HLA in healthy donors. PCR involved 60 Vbeta and 13 Jbeta primers. TCRdb keeps only in-frame clones here, not all; method: immunoSEQ multiplex PCR. The sample yields about 170,000 clones, 76% seen once. The sequenced sample consisted of PBMCs. Receptors originate from a female donor in good health and CMV-seronegative.

This chain connects TRBV19 to TRBJ1-2; 8 bases fit TRBD1. Germline CDR1 is LNHDA and CDR2 is SQIVND (reference sequence). V shed 4 bases and J 5 bases; nucleotides not matched to a gene: 15. The CDR3 is made up of 17 amino acids. CDR3 loop: CASSTISTRTGRYGYTF. The DNA for the CDR3 is TGTGCCAGTAGTACAATCTCCACCCGGACAGGGAGGTATGGCTACACCTTC. The full variable domain, in which reference TRBV19 and TRBJ1-2 provide the parts outside the CDR3, is DGGITQSPKYLFRKEGQNVTLSCEQNLNHDAMYWYRQDPGQGLRLIYYSQIVNDFQKGDIAEGYSVSREKKESFPLTVTSAQKNPTAFYLCASSTISTRTGRYGYTFGSGTRLTVV.

V is TRBV28 and J is TRBJ2-3; 11 nucleotides line up with TRBD2. The germline V gene has CDR1 MDHEN and CDR2 SYDVKM. Unmatched junction bases numbered 2, after V lost 6 bases and J lost 0 bases. The CDR3 contains 15 residues. The CDR3 DNA follows: TGTGCCAGCAGGAGGACTAGCGGGAGCACAGATACGCAGTATTTT. Its protein product is CASRRTSGSTDTQYF.

V is TRBV6-5 and J is TRBJ1-5; D might be TRBD1 (6 bases). The CDR3 extends over 15 amino acids. The germline V and J ends were trimmed by 0 bases and 6 bases, with 12 bases remaining between them. Germline CDR1 is MNHEY and CDR2 is SVGAGI. This CDR3 reads CASSYSYRAVQPQHF. DNA of the CDR3: TGTGCCAGCAGTTACTCGTACAGGGCCGTTCAGCCCCAGCATTTT.

This chain's CDR3 is CASSGGGGLGPKETQYF. The CDR3 coding sequence is TGTGCCAGCAGCGGTGGGGGGGGCTTAGGTCCCAAGGAGACCCAGTACTTC. The gene calls are TRBV9 and TRBJ2-5; D may be TRBD2 (7 bases). The V end was cut by 3 bases, the J end by 5 bases, with 23 bases between. The CDR3 consists of 17 residues. In germline, CDR1 is SGDLS, CDR2 YYNGEE.

The chain is built from TRBV7-2 and TRBJ2-4; TRBD2 aligns across 10 bases. After removal of 1 base from V and 15 bases from J, the junction contained 12 bases not matched to a gene. Per the germline V gene, CDR1 is SGHTA and CDR2 is FQGNSA. This CDR3 is 15 amino acids long. CDR3 bases: TGTGCCAGCAGCTTAGTGCAGCTAGCGGGGGCCCCCCCGTACTTC. Translating gives CASSLVQLAGAPPYF. Full variable domain (outside the CDR3, taken from reference TRBV7-2 and TRBJ2-4): GAGVSQSPSNKVTEKGKDVELRCDPISGHTALYWYRQSLGQGLEFLIYFQGNSAPDKSGLPSDRFSAERTGGSVSTLTIQRTQQEDSAVYLCASSLVQLAGAPPYFGAGTRLSVL.

This clone was observed a handful of times. The chain links TRBV6-1 to TRBJ2-1; 8 bases are shared with TRBD2. V shed 1 base and J 8 bases; nucleotides not matched to a gene: 7. This CDR3 contains 15 residues. The germline V gene encodes CDR1 MNHNS and CDR2 SASEGT. CDR3 DNA: TGTGCCAGCAGTGAAGAAACGGGAGGGGGGGATGAGCAGTTCTTC. It encodes CASSEETGGGDEQFF.

This chain uses TRBV6-4 with TRBJ1-5; TRBD1 agrees at 11 bases. The germline V gene has CDR1 MRHNA and CDR2 SNTAGT. The CDR3 totals 18 residues. V lost 10 bases and J lost 2; bases outside the gene matches: 16. CDR3 region: CATSGPGQGGNCNQPQHF. The CDR3 nucleotides are TGTGCCACCTCCGGGCCGGGACAGGGGGGTAATTGCAATCAGCCCCAGCATTTT.